This TCR beta chain was recorded in a study of blood T cell repertoires in COVID-19. Study details: From the United States, Italy and Spain came samples of acute and convalescent COVID-19. The cDNA or gDNA used as material had been derived from T cells, B-cell-depleted T cells, or PBMCs.

In the original workflow: Estimation of nucleated cell counts was performed using reference gene primer amplification. Assay used: immunoSEQ multiplex PCR; TCRdb lists only in-frame clones, some missing. V and J calls and clone size come straight from that table; D and trimming were deduced from the DNA. The sample holds about 100,000 clones, 70% to 80% seen once. This TCR was recovered from a woman aged 70-85 years with acute or convalescent COVID-19. The sample comprised peripheral blood.

The DNA for the CDR3 is TGTGCCATCAGTGAGTCGACTTCTAATTCACCCCTCCACTTT. Translated, it gives CAISESTSNSPLHF. The chain has TRBV10-3 and TRBJ1-6; D is ambiguous. Germline loops: CDR1 ENHRY, CDR2 SYGVKD. The CDR3 extends over 14 amino acids. The V end lost 0 bases, the J end lost 6 bases, and 6 bases lay between the germline ends.